This is a list of T cell receptor beta chains from one sample in a study of siplizumab effects on memory and regulatory T cells. TCRdb's table, derived via immunoSEQ multiplex PCR, lists solely in-frame clones and lacks some. The repertoire holds about 80,000 clones, with 95% as singletons. The material sequenced was CD8+ T cells sorted from blood. Every receptor here comes from a human donor in good health. Both conserved end residues are part of each CDR3. The order of the fields is CDR3 protein, CDR3 DNA, J gene, clone size, V gene, D gene. A D gene is named only where the DNA matches it firmly. Not every row has a clone size; where given, it reads once, few, many or a size class.

CASKTGAGDTEAFF TGCGCCAGCAAGACAGGGGCCGGGGACACTGAAGCTTTCTTT TRBJ1-1 - TRBV5-1 TRBD1
CASSIWGETQYF TGTGCCAGTAGTATCTGGGGTGAGACCCAGTACTTC TRBJ2-5 - TRBV19 -
CASSPSAQEEAFF TGTGCCAGCAGCCCTTCGGCCCAAGAAGAAGCTTTCTTT TRBJ1-1 - TRBV7-9 -
CASSLTGGSNQPQHF TGTGCCAGTAGTCTGACAGGGGGTAGCAATCAGCCCCAGCATTTT TRBJ1-5 - TRBV19 TRBD1
CASSAMDNKAGNTIYF TGTGCCAGCAGCGCAATGGACAACAAGGCTGGAAACACCATATATTTT TRBJ1-3 - TRBV5-4 -
CATSSPSFSAGELFF TGTGCCACCAGCAGCCCGTCTTTTTCGGCCGGGGAGCTGTTTTTT TRBJ2-2 - TRBV15 -
CASSVEGTSGSEQFF TGTGCCAGCAGCGTAGAGGGGACTAGCGGGAGTGAGCAGTTCTTC TRBJ2-1 - TRBV9 TRBD2
CASSLGQGGLLATQYF TGCGCCAGCAGCTTGGGGCAGGGTGGATTGTTGGCGACCCAGTACTTC TRBJ2-5 - TRBV5-1 -
CSSSGGGAGGPYEQYF TGCAGCTCCTCAGGCGGCGGGGCAGGGGGTCCCTACGAGCAGTACTTC TRBJ2-7 - TRBV29-1 -
CASSQDKGNEQFF TGCGCCAGCAGCCAAGATAAGGGTAATGAGCAGTTCTTC TRBJ2-1 - TRBV4-1 -
CSVARRDNEQFF TGCAGCGTCGCCCGCAGGGACAATGAGCAGTTCTTC TRBJ2-1 - TRBV29-1 -
CASSLEPSGRVTDTQYF TGTGCCAGCAGCTTAGAACCTAGCGGGAGGGTCACAGATACGCAGTATTTT TRBJ2-3 - TRBV11-2 TRBD2
CASSFGQGPYNEQFF TGTGCCAGCAGCTTCGGGCAGGGGCCCTACAATGAGCAGTTCTTC TRBJ2-1 - TRBV5-6 -
CASSPWDTQYF TGTGCCAGCAGTCCCTGGGATACGCAGTATTTT TRBJ2-3 - TRBV6-6 -
CASSFSGFNQPQHF TGTGCCAGCAGCTTCTCAGGTTTCAATCAGCCCCAGCATTTT TRBJ1-5 - TRBV11-2 -
CASSHEQGVNTEAFF TGTGCCAGCAGCCATGAACAGGGGGTGAACACTGAAGCTTTCTTT TRBJ1-1 - TRBV14 TRBD1
CASSLWSQGDYGYTF TGTGCCAGCAGCTTGTGGTCGCAGGGTGATTATGGCTACACCTTC TRBJ1-2 - TRBV5-5 -
CSVEEYGAWFF TGCAGCGTTGAAGAGTATGGAGCATGGTTCTTC TRBJ2-1 - TRBV29-1 -
CASSFMGVGYEQYF TGTGCCAGCAGTTTTATGGGAGTTGGCTACGAGCAGTACTTC TRBJ2-7 - TRBV27 -
CASSSSGTGVAGELFF TGCGCCAGCAGCTCGTCCGGGACAGGGGTCGCCGGGGAGCTGTTTTTT TRBJ2-2 - TRBV4-1 TRBD1
CASSQGAGTEAFF TGCGCCAGCAGCCAGGGGGCGGGCACTGAAGCTTTCTTT TRBJ1-1 - TRBV4-1 -
CASSYRDRGEKLFF TGTGCCAGCAGTTACCGGGACAGGGGTGAAAAACTGTTTTTT TRBJ1-4 - TRBV25-1 TRBD1
CATRKEGVSQPQHF TGTGCCACCAGGAAGGAGGGAGTCTCTCAGCCCCAGCATTTT TRBJ1-5 - TRBV15 -
CASSRTSGPYNEQFF TGTGCCAGCAGCCGGACTAGCGGACCCTACAATGAGCAGTTCTTC TRBJ2-1 once TRBV7-9 TRBD2
CASSLVPAAYGYTF TGTGCCAGCAGCTTGGTTCCGGCAGCCTATGGCTACACCTTC TRBJ1-2 - TRBV5-4 -
CASSLLLAGGPGEQFF TGTGCCAGCAGTCTCCTACTAGCGGGAGGGCCGGGTGAGCAGTTCTTC TRBJ2-1 - TRBV27 TRBD2
CASSARGRTGELFF TGTGCCAGCAGCGCCCGGGGTAGGACCGGGGAGCTGTTTTTT TRBJ2-2 - TRBV11-3 -
CASSHGTSRSEQFF TGTGCCAGCAGCCATGGGACTAGCCGAAGTGAGCAGTTCTTC TRBJ2-1 - TRBV7-6 TRBD2
CASSRGDNEQFF TGCGCCAGCTCGAGGGGGGACAATGAGCAGTTCTTC TRBJ2-1 - TRBV4-1 -
CASSRRQGANYGYTF TGCGCCAGCAGTCGAAGACAGGGAGCTAACTATGGCTACACCTTC TRBJ1-2 - TRBV23-1 TRBD1
CASSVGSSGIEQYF TGTGCCAGCAGCGTAGGTTCTAGCGGGATCGAGCAGTACTTC TRBJ2-7 - TRBV9 TRBD2
CASSQGNGYTF TGTGCCAGCAGCCAAGGAAATGGCTACACCTTC TRBJ1-2 - TRBV4-2 -
CASSRELNNEQFF TGTGCCAGCAGCCGGGAACTTAACAATGAGCAGTTCTTC TRBJ2-1 - TRBV7-3 -
CASNLQNRFGNTIYF TGTGCCAGTAATCTTCAGAACCGGTTTGGAAACACCATATATTTT TRBJ1-3 - TRBV19 -
CASSMSAGGTGELFF TGTGCCAGTAGTATGTCAGCGGGAGGGACCGGGGAGCTGTTTTTT TRBJ2-2 - TRBV19 TRBD2